The clone carrying this TCR beta chain was observed a few times. V lost 2 bases to trimming and J lost 2 bases; unmatched junction nucleotides: 3. Germline V gene data show CDR1 as GTSNPN and CDR2 as SVGIG (reference sequence). There are 14 residues in the CDR3. The entry originates in a study of CD8+ T cells in alopecia areata. Extracted RNA was reverse transcribed, and the resulting cDNA served as sequencing template. Data came from immunoSEQ multiplex PCR; TCRdb stores just in-frame clones and leaves some out. Of some 170,000 clones listed, about 53% were seen once; the top ten hold approximately 11%. Treatment in this sample: oral pan-JAK inhibitor, 5-10 mg twice daily. Starting from PBMCs, sorting isolated CD4+ and CD8+ T cells.

The sequence came from a human donor with alopecia areata. The sequencing here drew on CD8+ T cells sorted from blood, taken at week 24, from a patient treated with tofacitinib. The chain employs TRBV30 and TRBJ2-1, with 7 positions matching TRBD1. The CDR3 loop is CAWSQQGPYNEQFF. CDR3 DNA: TGTGCCTGGAGTCAACAGGGGCCCTACAATGAGCAGTTCTTC.